The 4 T cell receptor beta chains reported below all come from one sample, sequenced in a study of cytomegalovirus exposure and HLA in healthy donors. Primers for the PCR totalled 60 Vbeta and 13 Jbeta. The method was immunoSEQ multiplex PCR; TCRdb's version includes in-frame clones alone and lacks a portion of them. The sample consists of about 110,000 clones, more than 65% of them appearing once. Sequencing used PBMCs. The receptor source for this set is a woman in her fifties or sixties in good health and CMV-seropositive.

This chain joins TRBV7-2 and TRBJ2-7; 9 bases align to TRBD2. The CDR3 length is 15 residues. V was pared by 8 bases and J by 3 bases, with 11 bases of the junction left unmatched. The germline gives CDR1 SGHTA, CDR2 FQGNSA. CDR3 in DNA: TGTGCCAGCCCCCCCCTAGCGGGGCTGATCTACGAGCAGTACTTC. It specifies CASPPLAGLIYEQYF.

Only a few counts were recorded for this clone. V is TRBV19 and J is TRBJ1-3, with D uncertain. Trimming pared 7 bases from V and 0 bases from J, leaving 22 bases between. Germline V gene sequence: CDR1 LNHDA, CDR2 SQIVND (reference sequence). The CDR3 runs to 18 residues. The CDR3 reads CASKVARILGFSGNTIYF. Written as DNA, the CDR3 is TGTGCCAGTAAGGTGGCCAGGATACTTGGATTCTCTGGAAACACCATATATTTT.

The CDR3 loop is CASSYGQNYGYTF. For the CDR3, the DNA is TGCGCCAGCAGCTACGGACAGAACTATGGCTACACCTTC. The chain combines TRBV5-1 with TRBJ1-2, with D possibly being TRBD1 (6 bases). Germline V gene lookup returns CDR1 SGHRS and CDR2 YFSETQ. The CDR3 spans 13 residues. V was clipped by 3 bases and J by 2 bases, with 8 bases between them.

The chain employs TRBV7-2 and TRBJ1-2, with 8 bases fitting TRBD1. The germline gives CDR1 SGHTA, CDR2 FQGNSA. The CDR3 is 15 amino acids. V lost 0 bases, J lost 7 bases, and 7 bases stayed unmatched. The CDR3 loop reads CASSLARSGGAGYTF. The CDR3, as DNA: TGTGCCAGCAGCTTAGCGCGGTCAGGGGGCGCTGGCTACACCTTC. Together with reference TRBV7-2 and TRBJ1-2, the CDR3 gives the full variable domain: GAGVSQSPSNKVTEKGKDVELRCDPISGHTALYWYRQSLGQGLEFLIYFQGNSAPDKSGLPSDRFSAERTGGSVSTLTIQRTQQEDSAVYLCASSLARSGGAGYTFGSGTRLTVV.